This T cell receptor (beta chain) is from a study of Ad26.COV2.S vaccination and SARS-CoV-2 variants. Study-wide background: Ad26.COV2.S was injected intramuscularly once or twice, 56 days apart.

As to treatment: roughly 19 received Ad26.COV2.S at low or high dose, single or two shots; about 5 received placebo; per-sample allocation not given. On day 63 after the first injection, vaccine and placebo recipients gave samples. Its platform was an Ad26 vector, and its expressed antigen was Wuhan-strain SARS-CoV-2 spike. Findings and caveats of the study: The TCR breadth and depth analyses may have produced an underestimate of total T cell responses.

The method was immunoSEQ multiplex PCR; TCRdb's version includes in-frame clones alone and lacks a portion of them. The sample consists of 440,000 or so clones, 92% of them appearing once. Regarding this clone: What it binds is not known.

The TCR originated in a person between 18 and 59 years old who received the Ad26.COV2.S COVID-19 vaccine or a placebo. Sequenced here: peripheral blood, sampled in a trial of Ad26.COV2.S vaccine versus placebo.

Here the CDR3 reads CASSLGTGEGYTF. Here the CDR3 DNA reads TGTGCCAGCAGCTTAGGGACAGGAGAGGGCTACACCTTC. The chain is built from TRBV11-3 and TRBJ1-2, with 7 bases that match TRBD1. The CDR3 is made up of 13 amino acids. The V segment lost 1 base and the J segment 8 bases; nucleotides outside the gene matches: 4. The germline CDR1 and CDR2 sequences are SGHNT and YENEEA.